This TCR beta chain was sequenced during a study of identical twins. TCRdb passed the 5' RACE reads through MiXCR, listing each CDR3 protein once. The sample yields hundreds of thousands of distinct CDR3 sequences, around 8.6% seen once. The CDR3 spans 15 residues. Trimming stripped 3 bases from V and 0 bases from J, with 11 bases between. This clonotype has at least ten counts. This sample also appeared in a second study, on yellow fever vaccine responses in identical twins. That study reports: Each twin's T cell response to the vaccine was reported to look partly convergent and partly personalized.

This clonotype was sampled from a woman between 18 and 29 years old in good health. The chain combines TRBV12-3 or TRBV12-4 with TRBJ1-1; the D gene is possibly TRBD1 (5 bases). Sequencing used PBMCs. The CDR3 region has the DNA TGTGCCAGCAGTTTCGGGGGAACTCTGAACACTGAAGCTTTCTTT. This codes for CASSFGGTLNTEAFF.